Below, one T cell receptor (beta chain) is given with its context. In the original workflow: Estimation of nucleated cell counts relied on the amplification of reference gene primers. Sequencing used immunoSEQ multiplex PCR; TCRdb keeps in-frame clones, though not all of them. That table is the source of V, J and clone size, and D and trimming were worked out from the DNA. Counted here are about 250,000 clones, nearly 90% occurring once; the ten biggest clones make up 3%. This sample is drawn from a study of blood T cell repertoires in COVID-19. Overall study: Spain, Italy and the United States supplied samples that represented acute and convalescent COVID-19. In each case, the material was cDNA or gDNA derived from T cells, B-cell-depleted T cells, or PBMCs.

Looked up from germline, CDR1 is SEHNR and CDR2 is FQNEAQ (reference sequence). The CDR3 extends over 13 amino acids. The germline V and J ends were trimmed by 2 bases and 7 bases, with 8 bases remaining between them. The chain carries TRBV7-9 and TRBJ1-4; the D is unclear. The sequenced material came from peripheral blood. This TCR was recovered from a man aged 18 to 30 with active or convalescent COVID-19. The DNA of the CDR3 is TGTGCCAGCAGCTTATTAGCCTCTGAAAAACTGTTTTTT. Encoded protein: CASSLLASEKLFF.